Only one count was recorded for the clone carrying this T cell receptor beta chain. Antigen unknown. Peptide-pool stimulation followed by sequencing identified expanded antigen-specific CD4+ clonotypes in the ViraFEST assay. Scientists isolated CD4+ T cells after an approximately ten-day culture period ended. Vaccinated participants had no history of SARS-CoV-2 infection and tested negative for nucleocapsid antibodies. This specimen comes from a study of vaccination effects on CD4 cells after COVID-19. The CDR3 spans 12 residues. Germline CDR1 and CDR2: SQVTM and ANQGSEA. J lost 4 bases, V lost 4 bases, and 3 bases had no gene match. This table comes from immunoSEQ multiplex PCR, and its TCRdb copy is limited to in-frame clones, with some not included. The sample contains about 73,000 clones, more than 60% of which appear only once. The study, taken as a whole, reports: Marked clonal contraction was seen in infection- and vaccine-induced clones late after vaccination.

The source material was CD4+ T cells from PBMCs cultured with SARS-CoV-2 spike peptides, sampled before COVID-19 vaccination. The rearrangement joins TRBV29-1 to TRBJ2-5; 7 nucleotides agree with TRBD1. This TCR was sampled from a human donor who received a COVID-19 vaccine. The CDR3 spells CSVGAGGETQYF. Here the CDR3 DNA reads TGCAGCGTTGGGGCAGGGGGAGAGACCCAGTACTTC. The complete variable domain, with remaining parts taken from reference TRBV29-1 and TRBJ2-5, reads SAVISQKPSRDICQRGTSLTIQCQVDSQVTMMFWYRQQPGQSLTLIATANQGSEATYESGFVIDKFPISRPNLTFSTLTVSNMSPEDSSIYLCSVGAGGETQYFGPGTRLLVL.